This T cell receptor beta chain came from a study of blood T cell repertoires in COVID-19. Overall study context: Sites in the United States, Italy and Spain provided acute and convalescent COVID-19 samples.

Profiled with immunoSEQ multiplex PCR; TCRdb holds only in-frame clones, not every one. The table has 150,000 to 250,000 clones, about 86% seen once. Those enrolled, adults aged 18 to 89 years, came from about two dozen US areas. Sequencing used PBMCs or T cells enriched from blood (not recorded which). The TCR sequence derives from a man between 40 and 49 years old who had recovered from COVID-19.

This CDR3 reads CASSFTGQSSYEQYF. The CDR3 DNA sequence: TGTGCCAGTAGCTTTACAGGGCAGAGCTCCTACGAGCAGTACTTC. The rearrangement links TRBV19 to TRBJ2-7, with a weak D call TRBD1 (6 bases). The CDR3 is 15 residues long. Per the germline V gene, CDR1 is LNHDA and CDR2 is SQIVND (reference sequence). Trimming took off 6 bases at V and 0 bases at J, with 15 bases between the two ends.